The 19 T cell receptor beta chains reported below all come from one sample, sequenced in a study of cytomegalovirus exposure and HLA in healthy donors. Measured with immunoSEQ multiplex PCR; TCRdb has only the in-frame clones, and not every one. Counted here are fewer than 250,000 clones, around 87% occurring once; the ten biggest clones make up roughly 2%. What was sequenced was PBMCs. These receptors were collected from a woman between 18 and 29 years old in good health and CMV-seropositive.

The chain recombines TRBV5-1 with TRBJ2-5; 8 nucleotides align to TRBD1. The junction had 9 bases not matched to a gene; V was cut back by 3 bases and J by 5 bases. This CDR3 has 15 residues. CDR1 SGHRS and CDR2 YFSETQ come from the germline V gene. The CDR3 sequence: CASSYKQGARETQYF. DNA for the CDR3: TGCGCCAGCAGCTATAAGCAGGGGGCGAGGGAGACCCAGTACTTC.

The chain couples TRBV4-1 to TRBJ2-3, with 10 bases lining up with TRBD2. V was clipped by 4 bases and J by 3 bases; unmatched bases: 7. Germline lookup yields CDR1 MGHRA and CDR2 YSYEKL. This CDR3 has 16 amino acids. The CDR3 coding sequence is TGCGCCAGCAGCCTTTCGGGACTAGCGATAACAGATACGCAGTATTTT. This codes for CASSLSGLAITDTQYF.

The rearrangement links TRBV5-1 to TRBJ2-2, with 7 bases identical to TRBD1. CDR1 and CDR2 from the germline V gene are SGHRS and YFSETQ. V lost 2 bases to trimming and J lost 1 base; unmatched junction nucleotides: 2. This CDR3 comprises 15 residues. The CDR3 spells CASSFRQGNTGELFF. The CDR3 bases are TGCGCCAGCAGCTTTAGACAGGGGAACACCGGGGAGCTGTTTTTT.

The rearrangement links TRBV27 to TRBJ2-7; 16 nucleotides align to TRBD2. Germline values: CDR1 MNHEY, CDR2 SMNVEV (reference sequence). Trimming at V came to 8 bases and at J to 0 bases, leaving 13 bases not matched to a gene. This CDR3 region has 19 residues. As DNA, the CDR3 is TGTGCCAGCCAACCGGGACTAGCGGGGGGGGCAATCTACTCCTACGAGCAGTACTTC. This encodes CASQPGLAGGAIYSYEQYF.

V and J are TRBV5-1 and TRBJ2-3, with 8 bases lining up with TRBD1. Germline V gene data show CDR1 as SGHRS and CDR2 as YFSETQ. The CDR3 is 16 amino acids. J lost 3 bases, V lost 1 base, and 7 bases had no gene match. Written as DNA, the CDR3 is TGCGCCAGCAGCTTGCCAGGGCAGGGGGCTACAGATACGCAGTATTTT. Translating gives CASSLPGQGATDTQYF.

This chain joins TRBV4-1 and TRBJ1-2; no clear D gene. The length of the CDR3 is 13 residues. Germline CDR1 MGHRA, CDR2 YSYEKL. V was trimmed by 1 base and J by 4 bases, leaving 7 bases between them. CDR3 bases: TGCGCCAGCAGCCAAGCGTACAGCTATGGCTACACCTTC. Amino acids: CASSQAYSYGYTF.

The genes are TRBV5-4 and TRBJ2-1; D gene ambiguous. Germline V gene lookup returns CDR1 SGHNT and CDR2 YYREEE (reference sequence). The CDR3 totals 14 residues. Trimming took 0 bases from V and 3 from J, leaving 7 bases between them. CDR3: CASSLAADYNEQFF. The CDR3 DNA reads TGTGCCAGCAGCTTGGCCGCGGACTACAATGAGCAGTTCTTC.

The CDR3 nucleotides read TGTGCCAGCGGGGTCCAGGGAGGTGAAAAACTGTTTTTT. Its protein product is CASGVQGGEKLFF. The chain carries TRBV2 and TRBJ1-4, with D tentatively TRBD1 (5 bases). With 8 bases removed from V and 7 bases from J, the gap between germline ends came to 14 bases. The germline V gene has CDR1 SNHLY and CDR2 FYNNEI. The CDR3 consists of 13 residues.

The CDR3 reads CASSIKWSYAATQYF. DNA of the CDR3: TGCGCCAGCAGTATAAAGTGGTCCTACGCGGCGACCCAGTACTTC. The chain is built from TRBV10-1 and TRBJ2-5; unclear D gene. CDR1 WNHNN and CDR2 SYGVQD come from the germline V gene (reference sequence). This CDR3 spans 15 amino acids. Trimming took off 5 bases at V and 7 bases at J, with 20 bases between the two ends.

This chain connects TRBV5-8 to TRBJ2-3; 8 nucleotides line up with TRBD1. The CDR3 consists of 12 residues. The germline V gene has CDR1 SGHTS and CDR2 YDEGEE. V was pared by 2 bases and J by 11 bases, with 4 bases of the junction left unmatched. Written as DNA, the CDR3 is TGTGCCAGCAGCTTTACCGGGACAGGGCAGTATTTT. Protein sequence: CASSFTGTGQYF.

The chain joins TRBV6-6 to TRBJ2-7; D may be TRBD1 (6 bases). The ends were cut back, 8 bases at V and 6 bases at J, with 23 bases in the middle. CDR1 is MNHNY, CDR2 SVGAGI, per germline (reference sequence). CDR3 length: 15 residues. The CDR3 spells CASHPPGTSPSEQYF. CDR3 DNA sequence: TGTGCCAGCCACCCGCCCGGGACAAGTCCATCCGAGCAGTACTTC.

This chain joins TRBV27 and TRBJ2-7; TRBD2 matches at 10 bases. Unmatched junction bases numbered 6, after V lost 5 bases and J lost 2 bases. Germline CDR1 reads MNHEY; CDR2 reads SMNVEV (reference sequence). CDR3 length equals 15 residues. As DNA, the CDR3 is TGTGCCAGCAGTCCCCTAGCGGGAGATCCCTACGAGCAGTACTTC. It specifies CASSPLAGDPYEQYF.

The CDR3 DNA follows: TGTGCCAGCAGCTTGCAATCTAGCTACGAGCAGTACTTC. This codes for CASSLQSSYEQYF. The J gene is TRBJ2-7, the V gene TRBV5-6, with no clear D. CDR1 is SGHDT, CDR2 YYEEEE, per germline. The CDR3 sequence is 13 residues long. Trimming pared 1 base from V and 3 bases from J, leaving 8 bases between.

The gene calls are TRBV6-1 and TRBJ2-5, with D possibly matching TRBD1 (5 bases). This CDR3 has 15 amino acids. Trimming stripped 8 bases from V and 4 bases from J, with 20 bases between. Germline values: CDR1 MNHNS, CDR2 SASEGT. The CDR3 DNA reads TGTGCCAGCGATAGAGCGCAGGGCTTGGGAGAGACCCAGTACTTC. It translates to CASDRAQGLGETQYF.

This chain connects TRBV10-1 to TRBJ2-2; 8 nucleotides line up with TRBD1. This CDR3 is 15 amino acids long. CDR1 and CDR2 (germline): WNHNN, SYGVQD (reference sequence). Trimming at V came to 10 bases and at J to 3 bases, leaving 10 bases not matched to a gene. CDR3 loop: CATATGTGDTGELFF. CDR3 DNA: TGCGCCACCGCAACCGGGACAGGCGACACCGGGGAGCTGTTTTTT.

The J gene is TRBJ2-1, the V gene TRBV4-1, with a weak D call TRBD2 (6 bases). Looked up from germline, CDR1 is MGHRA and CDR2 is YSYEKL. The CDR3 length is 16 residues. V gave up 0 bases and J gave up 9 bases, with 18 bases separating them. DNA for the CDR3: TGCGCCAGCAGCCAAGATCGAGCTAGCGAGTGGGGTGAGCAGTTCTTC. Amino acid sequence: CASSQDRASEWGEQFF.

The gene calls are TRBV28 and TRBJ2-4, with unresolved D. The CDR3 has 18 residues. Germline assignment: CDR1 MDHEN and CDR2 SYDVKM. V lost 5 bases and J 0 bases, leaving 20 bases between the germline ends. The DNA for the CDR3 is TGTGCCAGCAGTCCTTTATATAGTATAGAGCTAGCCAAAAACATTCAGTACTTC. It specifies CASSPLYSIELAKNIQYF.

V usage is TRBV25-1 and J usage is TRBJ2-1; 13 nucleotides align to TRBD2. CDR3 length: 16 amino acids. Looked up from germline, CDR1 is MGHDK and CDR2 is SYGVNS. J lost 4 bases, V lost 4 bases, and 4 bases had no gene match. CDR3 amino acids: CASSGSTSGGYNEQFF. CDR3 bases: TGTGCCAGCAGTGGATCGACTAGCGGGGGGTACAATGAGCAGTTCTTC.

The CDR3 region has the DNA TGCGCCAGCAGCTTGGGAGGCAGGGGGGACGAGACCCAGTACTTC. Translation: CASSLGGRGDETQYF. The genes are TRBV5-1 and TRBJ2-5; maybe TRBD1 (7 bases). The V gene lost 0 bases and the J gene lost 5 bases, with 14 bases spanning the gap. The germline CDR1 and CDR2 sequences are SGHRS and YFSETQ. This CDR3 has 15 amino acids.